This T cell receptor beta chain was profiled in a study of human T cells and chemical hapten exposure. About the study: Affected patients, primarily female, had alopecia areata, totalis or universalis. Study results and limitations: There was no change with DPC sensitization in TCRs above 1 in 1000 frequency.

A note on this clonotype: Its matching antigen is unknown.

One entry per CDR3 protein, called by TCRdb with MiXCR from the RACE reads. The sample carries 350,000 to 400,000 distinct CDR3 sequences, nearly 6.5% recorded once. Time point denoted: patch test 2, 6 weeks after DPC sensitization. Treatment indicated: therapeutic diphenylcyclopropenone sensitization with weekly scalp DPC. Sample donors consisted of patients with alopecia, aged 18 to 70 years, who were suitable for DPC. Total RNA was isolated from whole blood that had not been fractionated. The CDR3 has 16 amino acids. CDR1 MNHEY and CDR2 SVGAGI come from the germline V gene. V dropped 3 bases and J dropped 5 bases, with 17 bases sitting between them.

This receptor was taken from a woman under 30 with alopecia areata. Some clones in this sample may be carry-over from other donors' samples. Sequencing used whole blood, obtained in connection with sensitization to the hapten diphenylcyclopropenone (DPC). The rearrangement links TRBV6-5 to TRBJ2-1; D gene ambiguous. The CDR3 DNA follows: TGTGCCAGCAGTTATGGGGTAGCCGGGCTTAACAATGAGCAGTTCTTC. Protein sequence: CASSYGVAGLNNEQFF.